This T cell receptor beta chain came from a study of T cell responses to AZD1222 COVID-19 vaccine. The table came from immunoSEQ multiplex PCR; TCRdb's copy has only in-frame clones and leaves some out. The sample contains 70,000 to 75,000 clones, 80% of which appear only once. Study-level findings and limits: Recipients of AZD1222 seropositive at baseline numbered only 5 or 6.

As for this clone: Its matching antigen is unknown.

This sequence originates from an adult who received the AZD1222 COVID-19 vaccine. The sample was peripheral blood, taken 28 days after the second AZD1222 dose.

The DNA of the CDR3 is TGTGCCAGCAAAACCGAGAGCTCCTATAATTCACCCCTCCACTTT. Encoded protein: CASKTESSYNSPLHF. The chain links TRBV2 to TRBJ1-6; the D is unclear. Germline-derived CDR1 and CDR2 are SNHLY and FYNNEI. With 7 bases removed from V and 0 bases from J, the gap between germline ends came to 10 bases. This CDR3 region has 15 residues.